These 29 T cell receptor beta chains share one sample of origin, sequenced in a study of cytomegalovirus exposure and HLA in healthy donors. The assay was immunoSEQ multiplex PCR, and TCRdb's table has in-frame clones only and misses some. Here the sample spans approximately 44,000 clones, 88% being singletons. The sample taken for sequencing was PBMCs. These receptors came from a woman in her twenties or thirties in good health and CMV-seronegative.

This clone was recorded once. The chain recombines TRBV15 with TRBJ2-3; 9 nucleotides align to TRBD2. Germline loops: CDR1 LNHNV, CDR2 YYDKDF (reference sequence). V dropped 5 bases and J dropped 4; count of bases not matched to a gene: 10. The CDR3 contains 16 residues. The chain's CDR3 is CATSGTRAGGPDTQYF. The CDR3 nucleotides are TGTGCCACCAGCGGTACCCGGGCGGGAGGGCCAGATACGCAGTATTTT.

The chain couples TRBV28 to TRBJ2-7; 8 bases map to TRBD2. CDR1 MDHEN and CDR2 SYDVKM come from the germline V gene. After removal of 6 bases from V and 3 bases from J, the junction contained 7 bases not matched to a gene. This CDR3 contains 14 residues. The CDR3 nucleotides read TGTGCCAGCAGATATGGCAGCGGGAGCTACGAGCAGTACTTC. Its protein product is CASRYGSGSYEQYF.

The gene calls are TRBV7-9 and TRBJ2-2; weak D call: TRBD1 (5 bases). Germline loops: CDR1 SEHNR, CDR2 FQNEAQ (reference sequence). This CDR3 has 16 residues. V lost 3 bases and J 3 bases, leaving 14 bases between the germline ends. The CDR3 region has the DNA TGTGCCAGCAGCTTGCTGCCAGGGTGGGACACCGGGGAGCTGTTTTTT. Its protein product is CASSLLPGWDTGELFF.

The chain links TRBV6-1 to TRBJ1-4; no clear D. CDR1 is MNHNS and CDR2 is SASEGT in the germline V gene. The CDR3 has 15 residues. Trimming removed 1 base from V and 8 bases from J, with 14 bases in between. This chain's CDR3 is CASSEEPGSGEKLFF. The CDR3 DNA reads as TGTGCCAGCAGTGAAGAGCCGGGATCGGGCGAAAAACTGTTTTTT.

The CDR3 DNA reads TGCGCCAGCAGCCTAGGGGTCCTCGATGACACTGAAGCTTTCTTT. Translating it yields CASSLGVLDDTEAFF. V gene TRBV5-1 combines with J gene TRBJ1-1; D is perhaps TRBD1 (5 bases). V lost 4 bases and J lost 3, with 16 bases in between. Per the germline V gene, CDR1 is SGHRS and CDR2 is YFSETQ. This CDR3 is built from 15 residues.

V and J are TRBV2 and TRBJ2-7; 9 bases agree with TRBD1. The germline V gene encodes CDR1 SNHLY and CDR2 FYNNEI. V lost 2 bases, J lost 6 bases, and 8 bases stayed unmatched. The CDR3 has 15 amino acids. CDR3 sequence: CASSERGTGLSEQYF. CDR3 DNA sequence: TGTGCCAGCAGTGAAAGGGGGACAGGGCTAAGCGAGCAGTACTTC. The full variable domain, in which reference TRBV2 and TRBJ2-7 provide the parts outside the CDR3, is EPEVTQTPSHQVTQMGQEVILRCVPISNHLYFYWYRQILGQKVEFLVSFYNNEISEKSEIFDDQFSVERPDGSNFTLKIRSTKLEDSAMYFCASSERGTGLSEQYFGPGTRLTVT.

This chain uses TRBV7-2 with TRBJ2-3, with D possibly being TRBD2 (5 bases). V was clipped by 2 bases and J by 2 bases, with 14 bases between them. This CDR3 is built from 16 residues. Germline V gene lookup returns CDR1 SGHTA and CDR2 FQGNSA. The CDR3 sequence: CASSLLAPTPTDTQYF. The CDR3 nucleotides are TGTGCCAGCAGCTTACTAGCCCCCACCCCCACAGATACGCAGTATTTT.

In this sample, this clone turned up a few times. The rearrangement uses TRBV7-2 and TRBJ2-5; possible D gene TRBD2, 5 bases. Between the trimmed V and J ends, which lost 2 bases and 4 bases, there was a span of 14 bases. The CDR3 has 15 residues. Germline CDR1 SGHTA, CDR2 FQGNSA. The CDR3 here is CASSLSAPGGETQYF. The CDR3 DNA sequence: TGTGCCAGCAGCTTAAGTGCCCCAGGAGGAGAGACCCAGTACTTC.

This chain uses TRBV5-5 with TRBJ2-7, with 10 bases that match TRBD1. The CDR3 spans 14 residues. From germline, CDR1 is SGHKS and CDR2 YYEKEE (reference sequence). V was pared by 6 bases and J by 3 bases, with 6 bases of the junction left unmatched. CDR3 in DNA: TGTGCCAGCATAGGGGGACAGGGGCTCTACGAGCAGTACTTC. It codes for CASIGGQGLYEQYF.

The rearrangement joins TRBV19 to TRBJ2-3, with TRBD2 as a possible D gene (6 bases). The CDR3 covers 17 residues. Per germline, CDR1 LNHDA and CDR2 SQIVND (reference sequence). The ends were cut back, 7 bases at V and 0 bases at J, with 20 bases in the middle. The CDR3 spells CASMAWGSGQSTDTQYF. The DNA of the CDR3 is TGTGCCAGTATGGCTTGGGGAAGCGGGCAGAGCACAGATACGCAGTATTTT.

The CDR3 region has the DNA TGCGCCAGCAGCCTCCGGGACAGCCCTGAAAAACTGTTTTTT. Amino acids: CASSLRDSPEKLFF. V is TRBV4-3 and J is TRBJ1-4; 7 bases fit TRBD1. The CDR3 contains 14 residues. Trimming at V came to 4 bases and at J to 7 bases, leaving 6 bases not matched to a gene. CDR1 LGHNA and CDR2 YSLEER come from the germline V gene.

The chain couples TRBV15 to TRBJ2-4, with D possibly being TRBD1 (5 bases). V lost 4 bases and J 15 bases, leaving 16 bases between the germline ends. The CDR3 contains 12 residues. Germline CDR1 LNHNV, CDR2 YYDKDF (reference sequence). The CDR3 nucleotides read TGTGCCACCAGCACCGAAACAGGATGGGCGTACTTC. Translated, it gives CATSTETGWAYF.

The V gene is TRBV10-2, the J gene TRBJ1-4; D remains unclear. Trimming left V 4 bases short and J 0 bases short, with 12 bases between. Germline CDR1 reads WSHSY; CDR2 reads SAAADI. The CDR3 length is 16 residues. Here the CDR3 DNA reads TGCGCCAGCAGTGCGGGGAGCCAAGCAACTAATGAAAAACTGTTTTTT. Encoded protein: CASSAGSQATNEKLFF.

The chain joins TRBV15 to TRBJ2-3, with 8 bases aligning to TRBD2. Trimming cost V 5 bases and J 4 bases; bases outside gene matches: 8. The V gene's germline CDR1 is LNHNV and CDR2 YYDKDF (reference sequence). This CDR3 comprises 15 residues. The DNA of the CDR3 is TGTGCCACCAGCGACAAGCGGGAGTCGGCAGATACGCAGTATTTT. Its translation is CATSDKRESADTQYF.

The chain recombines TRBV11-2 with TRBJ2-7; 11 bases are a match to TRBD1. V was clipped by 6 bases and J by 0 bases; unmatched bases: 7. Germline CDR1 is SGHAT and CDR2 is FQNNGV. This CDR3 has 16 residues. CDR3 in amino acids: CASSRDGTGGSYEQYF. Written as DNA, the CDR3 is TGTGCCAGCAGTCGCGACGGGACAGGGGGCTCCTACGAGCAGTACTTC.

The V gene is TRBV5-1, the J gene TRBJ2-3; D might be TRBD2 (7 bases). Germline values: CDR1 SGHRS, CDR2 YFSETQ. Trimming removed 1 base at V and 0 bases at J, with 18 bases between. CDR3 size: 18 residues. The CDR3 bases are TGCGCCAGCAGCTTGTTCCCCCCGAGGGGGGGTAGCACAGATACGCAGTATTTT. Translating gives CASSLFPPRGGSTDTQYF.

The chain joins TRBV11-2 to TRBJ2-7; D is uncertain. Trimming removed 2 bases at V and 4 bases at J, with 12 bases between. There are 14 residues in the CDR3. Germline CDR1 SGHAT, CDR2 FQNNGV. The CDR3 loop reads CASSLHGISYEQYF. CDR3 coding DNA: TGTGCCAGCAGCTTACACGGTATTTCATACGAGCAGTACTTC.

The rearrangement uses TRBV19 and TRBJ1-5; D ambiguous. This CDR3 comprises 13 residues. Trimming left V 5 bases short and J 1 base short, with 6 bases between. CDR1 is LNHDA and CDR2 is SQIVND in the germline V gene (reference sequence). The CDR3 sequence is CASSLGSNQPQHF. The CDR3 DNA follows: TGTGCCAGTAGTTTGGGCAGCAATCAGCCCCAGCATTTT.

The chain joins TRBV7-3 to TRBJ1-4, with TRBD1 matching over 9 bases. This CDR3 region has 16 residues. V trimming: 2 bases; J trimming: 6 bases; junction bases outside the gene matches: 7. Germline CDR1 and CDR2: SGHTA and FQGTGA. This CDR3 is CASSLGQGNIDEKLFF. CDR3 coding DNA: TGTGCCAGCAGCTTAGGACAGGGGAATATAGATGAAAAACTGTTTTTT. Based on the CDR3 plus reference TRBV7-3 and TRBJ1-4, the full variable domain is GAGVSQTPSNKVTEKGKYVELRCDPISGHTALYWYRQSLGQGPEFLIYFQGTGAADDSGLPNDRFFAVRPEGSVSTLKIQRTERGDSAVYLCASSLGQGNIDEKLFFGSGTQLSVL.

The gene calls are TRBV4-2 and TRBJ2-2; 7 nucleotides line up with TRBD2. From germline, CDR1 is LGHNA and CDR2 YNFKEQ. V shed 0 bases, J shed 1 base, and the junction held 2 bases outside the gene matches. CDR3 length equals 16 residues. CDR3 sequence reads: CASSQETGGNTGELFF. CDR3 bases: TGTGCCAGCAGCCAAGAGACGGGGGGGAACACCGGGGAGCTGTTTTTT.

This clone was counted a few times. The chain couples TRBV10-3 to TRBJ2-7; a weak D match, TRBD2 (6 bases). Looked up from germline, CDR1 is ENHRY and CDR2 is SYGVKD. The CDR3 covers 16 residues. V lost 6 bases and J 4 bases, leaving 22 bases between the germline ends. The DNA of the CDR3 is TGTGCCATCAGCTCCGGGACGGCGGGACTGGGATACGAGCAGTACTTC. Its translation is CAISSGTAGLGYEQYF.

The rearrangement links TRBV7-2 to TRBJ2-1; possible D gene TRBD2, 6 bases. Germline V gene lookup returns CDR1 SGHTA and CDR2 FQGNSA. V lost 0 bases to trimming and J lost 2 bases, with 20 bases between them. The CDR3 loop spans 19 amino acids. The CDR3 is CASSLAIAVRSGPYNEQFF. CDR3 coding DNA: TGTGCCAGCAGCTTAGCCATAGCGGTCCGGAGCGGTCCCTACAATGAGCAGTTCTTC.

The count of this clone is one. The chain combines TRBV9 with TRBJ2-3; TRBD2 agrees at 8 bases. In germline, CDR1 is SGDLS, CDR2 YYNGEE. The CDR3 contains 16 residues. V lost 4 bases and J lost 4; bases outside the gene matches: 11. The CDR3 spells CASSRTTAGGSDTQYF. CDR3 bases: TGTGCCAGCAGCCGCACGACGGCGGGAGGCTCAGATACGCAGTATTTT.

This clone has only one observation. The rearrangement uses TRBV4-1 and TRBJ2-2; 8 bases map to TRBD2. This CDR3 spans 15 amino acids. The V and J ends lost 1 base and 5 bases, in that order; junction bases with no gene match: 3. CDR1 and CDR2 from the germline V gene are MGHRA and YSYEKL. CDR3 protein: CASSQVLAETGELFF. The CDR3 bases are TGCGCCAGCAGCCAAGTACTAGCGGAGACCGGGGAGCTGTTTTTT.

This clone was counted between two and nine times. This sequence joins TRBV6-4 and TRBJ2-3; 7 bases align to TRBD2. The CDR3 sequence is 14 residues long. V trimming: 5 bases; J trimming: 2 bases; junction bases outside the gene matches: 4. Looked up from germline, CDR1 is MRHNA and CDR2 is SNTAGT. The CDR3 reads CASSKTSPTDTQYF. CDR3 DNA: TGTGCCAGCAGTAAGACTAGCCCCACAGATACGCAGTATTTT.

The V call is TRBV30, the J call TRBJ1-2; D is perhaps TRBD1 (6 bases). Trimming stripped 0 bases from V and 4 bases from J, with 15 bases between. The germline CDR1 and CDR2 sequences are GTSNPN and SVGIG (reference sequence). This CDR3 is 15 amino acids long. As DNA, the CDR3 is TGTGCCTGGAGTGTACTTCTCGGGACATCCTATGGCTACACCTTC. Translation: CAWSVLLGTSYGYTF.

This rearrangement joins TRBV21-1 to TRBJ1-2; TRBD1 is the table's D call and was not checked against the DNA. TRBV21-1 counts as a pseudogene. The CDR3 runs 14 residues. The CDR3 reads CASSTDPTPYGYTF. In nucleotides, the CDR3 is TGTGCCAGCAGCACAGATCCGACACCCTATGGCTACACCTTC.

The chain is built from TRBV27 and TRBJ1-1; 12 bases fit TRBD1. The CDR3 covers 17 residues. With V trimmed by 0 bases and J by 10 bases, 12 bases remained unmatched. Germline V gives CDR1 MNHEY, CDR2 SMNVEV (reference sequence). CDR3 amino acids: CASSLSRDRGPQGRAFF. DNA of the CDR3: TGTGCCAGCAGTTTATCCCGGGACAGGGGGCCCCAGGGTCGAGCTTTCTTT.

This chain connects TRBV28 to TRBJ1-2; D is unclear. CDR3 length equals 16 residues. Between the trimmed V and J ends, which lost 8 bases and 0 bases, there was a span of 19 bases. Germline CDR1 reads MDHEN; CDR2 reads SYDVKM. The DNA for the CDR3 is TGTGCCAGCCTCCTCGCAGGCGGGCCTACTAACTATGGCTACACCTTC. Protein product: CASLLAGGPTNYGYTF.